The 10 T cell receptor beta chains given below trace back to one sample, sequenced in a study of OX40 agonist ivuxolimab in advanced cancers. Produced via immunoSEQ multiplex PCR; TCRdb's table is partial and in-frame only. The top ten clones hold around 2.4% of a sample with 82,000 or so clones, approximately 85% of them seen once. The sample in question was CD4+ or CD8+ T cells sorted from blood, obtained in a trial of the OX40 agonist ivuxolimab. Receptors originate from an adult with an advanced solid tumor such as melanoma, head and neck, liver or kidney cancer.

This sequence joins TRBV7-3 and TRBJ2-2; unclear D gene. CDR1 is SGHTA, CDR2 FQGTGA, per germline. The CDR3 extends over 15 amino acids. Trimming took 5 bases from V and 5 from J, leaving 15 bases between them. CDR3 amino acids: CASSPSDGVTGELFF. CDR3 DNA sequence: TGTGCCAGCAGCCCCAGCGATGGGGTAACCGGGGAGCTGTTTTTT.

This chain connects TRBV5-4 to TRBJ2-1, with 10 bases identical to TRBD1. Looked up from germline, CDR1 is SGHNT and CDR2 is YYREEE (reference sequence). CDR3 size: 15 residues. With 4 bases clipped from V and 1 base from J, the junction kept 2 bases outside the gene matches. The CDR3 DNA reads TGTGCCAGCAGCGTGGACAGGGGGTCCTACAATGAGCAGTTCTTC. This encodes CASSVDRGSYNEQFF.

The chain recombines TRBV28 with TRBJ1-1; 7 bases agree with TRBD1. The CDR3 spans 17 residues. Germline lookup yields CDR1 MDHEN and CDR2 SYDVKM. V was clipped by 2 bases and J by 4 bases; unmatched bases: 13. The CDR3 sequence: CASSLTGATTRSTEAFF. CDR3 in DNA: TGTGCCAGCAGTTTAACAGGGGCTACGACCCGGAGCACTGAAGCTTTCTTT.

J is TRBJ2-1 and V is TRBV2; 15 bases align to TRBD2. V shed 7 bases and J 10 bases; nucleotides not matched to a gene: 8. Germline V gene data show CDR1 as SNHLY and CDR2 as FYNNEI. There are 15 residues in the CDR3. The DNA for the CDR3 is TGTGCCAGCATCAGGAGGACTAGCGGGGGGGCGGAGCAGTTCTTC. Its protein product is CASIRRTSGGAEQFF.

The chain couples TRBV28 to TRBJ1-5; possible D gene TRBD1, 5 bases. The CDR3 runs to 15 residues. V lost 4 bases and J lost 7, with 17 bases in between. Germline V gene data show CDR1 as MDHEN and CDR2 as SYDVKM. The CDR3 DNA reads as TGTGCCAGCAGTTCGCCGGGACCCCGGACCCAGCCCCAGCATTTT. Translated: CASSSPGPRTQPQHF.

The rearrangement uses TRBV12-5 and TRBJ2-5; 7 bases fit TRBD1. The trim removed 6 bases at V and 2 bases at J, leaving 9 bases unmatched. This CDR3 contains 15 residues. CDR1 and CDR2 from the germline V gene are LGHNT and FRNRAP. The CDR3 sequence is CASGQPTDRQETQYF. CDR3 DNA sequence: TGTGCTAGTGGCCAGCCCACGGACAGGCAAGAGACCCAGTACTTC. Full variable domain (rest looked up from reference TRBV12-5 and TRBJ2-5): DARVTQTPRHKVTEMGQEVTMRCQPILGHNTVFWYRQTMMQGLELLAYFRNRAPLDDSGMPKDRFSAEMPDATLATLKIQPSEPRDSAVYFCASGQPTDRQETQYFGPGTRLLVL.

The J gene is TRBJ2-3, the V gene TRBV19; TRBD1 matches 8 bases. V shed 6 bases and J 5 bases; nucleotides not matched to a gene: 7. CDR3 size: 14 residues. Germline loops: CDR1 LNHDA, CDR2 SQIVND (reference sequence). The CDR3, as DNA: TGTGCCAGTAGCACGACAGGGGCCCTAGATACGCAGTATTTT. The encoded protein is CASSTTGALDTQYF.

The chain carries TRBV11-2 and TRBJ1-1; 7 bases are shared with TRBD1. Per the germline V gene, CDR1 is SGHAT and CDR2 is FQNNGV. The trim removed 6 bases at V and 5 bases at J, leaving 15 bases unmatched. The CDR3 totals 16 residues. Here the CDR3 reads CASRRTGDYGGTEAFF. The CDR3 DNA sequence: TGTGCCAGCAGGCGCACAGGGGATTACGGGGGGACTGAAGCTTTCTTT.

This chain links TRBV16 with TRBJ2-4; either TRBD1 or TRBD2 may fit D (5 bases each). CDR1 and CDR2 from the germline V gene are KGHSY and FQNENV. Trimming took off 7 bases at V and 0 bases at J, with 10 bases between the two ends. CDR3 length: 14 amino acids. The CDR3 sequence: CASTRGEAKNIQYF. CDR3 DNA: TGTGCCAGCACTCGAGGGGAAGCCAAAAACATTCAGTACTTC.

The chain combines TRBV11-2 with TRBJ1-2, with 7 bases lining up with TRBD1. From germline, CDR1 is SGHAT and CDR2 FQNNGV. Trimming cost V 5 bases and J 4 bases; bases outside gene matches: 7. The CDR3 covers 14 residues. The CDR3 region is CASSPGTASYGYTF. CDR3 nucleotide sequence: TGTGCCAGCAGCCCAGGGACAGCTAGCTATGGCTACACCTTC. Based on the CDR3 plus reference TRBV11-2 and TRBJ1-2, the full variable domain is EAGVAQSPRYKIIEKRQSVAFWCNPISGHATLYWYQQILGQGPKLLIQFQNNGVVDDSQLPKDRFSAERLKGVDSTLKIQPAKLEDSAVYLCASSPGTASYGYTFGSGTRLTVV.